A single sample is the source of the 8 T cell receptor beta chains below, sequenced in a study of siplizumab effects on memory and regulatory T cells. The repertoire was sequenced with immunoSEQ multiplex PCR; TCRdb's copy has only in-frame clones and lacks some. Found here are some 100,000 clones, about 96% of them singletons; the top ten hold roughly 0.031%. The sample was naive CD4+ T cells sorted from blood. Receptors originate from a human donor in good health.

The CDR3 region has the DNA TGTGCCAGCAGCGTGGACAGGGGGTCTGAAAAACTGTTTTTT. Residues: CASSVDRGSEKLFF. J is TRBJ1-4 and V is TRBV9; 10 bases match TRBD1. CDR3 length equals 14 residues. Per germline, CDR1 SGDLS and CDR2 YYNGEE. The trim removed 2 bases at V and 7 bases at J, leaving 2 bases unmatched.

The chain links TRBV9 to TRBJ2-1; D might be TRBD2 (6 bases). This CDR3 contains 14 residues. Germline V lookup: CDR1 SGDLS, CDR2 YYNGEE. The V end was cut by 2 bases, the J end by 2 bases, with 8 bases between. CDR3 sequence (DNA): TGTGCCAGCAGCGTTTGGGGGGCCTACAATGAGCAGTTCTTC. As protein: CASSVWGAYNEQFF.

Only one count was recorded for this clone. V and J are TRBV5-1 and TRBJ2-5, with D tentatively TRBD1 or TRBD2 (5 bases each). The J call is uncertain, as TRBJ2-7 better fits the DNA end. Germline CDR1 SGHRS, CDR2 YFSETQ. CDR3 length equals 15 residues. The chain's CDR3 is CASSEGPVNADEQYF. CDR3 sequence (DNA): TGCGCCAGCAGCGAGGGGCCTGTGAACGCGGACGAGCAGTACTTC.

V usage is TRBV19 and J usage is TRBJ2-5, with D perhaps TRBD2 (5 bases). V dropped 5 bases and J dropped 9 bases, with 19 bases sitting between them. Germline V gene lookup returns CDR1 LNHDA and CDR2 SQIVND (reference sequence). The CDR3 extends over 14 amino acids. The CDR3 DNA reads as TGTGCCAGTAGTGTCCGGGATCTAGAAAGTTCCCAGTACTTC. It encodes CASSVRDLESSQYF. The variable domain in full, completed from reference TRBV19 and TRBJ2-5, reads DGGITQSPKYLFRKEGQNVTLSCEQNLNHDAMYWYRQDPGQGLRLIYYSQIVNDFQKGDIAEGYSVSREKKESFPLTVTSAQKNPTAFYLCASSVRDLESSQYFGPGTRLLVL.

The chain combines TRBV28 with TRBJ1-1; 8 bases agree with TRBD1. Trimming cost V 3 bases and J 7 bases; bases outside gene matches: 4. Germline CDR1 reads MDHEN; CDR2 reads SYDVKM. CDR3 length: 13 residues. The CDR3 spells CASSLGRGLEAFF. CDR3 DNA sequence: TGTGCCAGCAGTTTGGGCAGGGGGCTTGAAGCTTTCTTT.

The V gene is TRBV7-3, the J gene TRBJ2-1, with TRBD2 matching 13 bases. Trimming at V came to 4 bases and at J to 6 bases, leaving 3 bases not matched to a gene. Germline V gene sequence: CDR1 SGHTA, CDR2 FQGTGA. The CDR3 is 15 amino acids. The DNA for the CDR3 is TGTGCCAGCAGCTCGGGACTAGCGGGACCCAATGAGCAGTTCTTC. Its protein product is CASSSGLAGPNEQFF.

The chain links TRBV10-3 to TRBJ2-1, with no clear D. Trimming stripped 6 bases from V and 5 bases from J, with 17 bases between. Germline V lookup: CDR1 ENHRY, CDR2 SYGVKD. CDR3 length equals 15 residues. The CDR3 reads CAIRGGELLNNEQFF. The DNA of the CDR3 is TGTGCCATCAGGGGCGGCGAGCTCTTGAACAATGAGCAGTTCTTC.

The gene calls are TRBV5-6 and TRBJ1-2; D gene uncertain. V shed 4 bases and J shed 8 bases, with 15 bases lying between them. The CDR3 covers 13 residues. Germline CDR1 SGHDT, CDR2 YYEEEE. The CDR3 DNA reads TGTGCCAGCAGCCCTACACCCCCGAGGGGCTACACCTTC. It codes for CASSPTPPRGYTF.